This T cell receptor beta chain was retrieved from a study of T cells after yellow fever vaccination. Study outcomes and limitations: At under 97% for CD4 and approximately 89% for CD8, most primary-vaccination clones showed up again after the booster. A limited proportion of clonotypes was detected within both the CD4 and CD8 compartments. The secondary response peaked faster, at day 5 versus 15, but was weaker.

TCRdb independently ran MiXCR on the 5' RACE reads; one entry per CDR3 protein. The sample consists of 200,000 to 300,000 distinct CDR3 sequences, about an eighth of them appearing once. This clonotype appeared a few times. Antigen unknown. Trimming took 1 base from V and 0 from J, leaving 10 bases between them. Germline-derived CDR1 and CDR2 are SGHRS and YFSETQ. This CDR3 has 16 amino acids. The sequences come from CD4+ T cells sorted from PBMCs, collected 45 days after the yellow fever booster vaccination. This sequence originates from a man aged 30 to 45 who received the YFV17D yellow fever vaccine. The chain has TRBV5-1 and TRBJ2-2; D is uncertain. The DNA of the CDR3 is TGCGCCAGCAGCTTGTTACCTACTACGAACACCGGGGAGCTGTTTTTT. Translating it yields CASSLLPTTNTGELFF.